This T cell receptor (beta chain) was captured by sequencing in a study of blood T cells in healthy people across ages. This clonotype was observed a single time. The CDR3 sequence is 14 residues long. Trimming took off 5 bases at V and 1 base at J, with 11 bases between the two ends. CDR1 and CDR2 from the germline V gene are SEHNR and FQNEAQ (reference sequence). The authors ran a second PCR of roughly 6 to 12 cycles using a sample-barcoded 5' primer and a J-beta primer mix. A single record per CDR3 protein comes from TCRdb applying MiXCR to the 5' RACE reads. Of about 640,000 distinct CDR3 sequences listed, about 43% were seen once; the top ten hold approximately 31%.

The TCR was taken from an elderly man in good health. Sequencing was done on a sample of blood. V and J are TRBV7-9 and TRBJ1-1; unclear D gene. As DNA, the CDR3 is TGTGCCAGCAGCCTTACAGACTCGAACACTGAAGCTTTCTTT. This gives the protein CASSLTDSNTEAFF.